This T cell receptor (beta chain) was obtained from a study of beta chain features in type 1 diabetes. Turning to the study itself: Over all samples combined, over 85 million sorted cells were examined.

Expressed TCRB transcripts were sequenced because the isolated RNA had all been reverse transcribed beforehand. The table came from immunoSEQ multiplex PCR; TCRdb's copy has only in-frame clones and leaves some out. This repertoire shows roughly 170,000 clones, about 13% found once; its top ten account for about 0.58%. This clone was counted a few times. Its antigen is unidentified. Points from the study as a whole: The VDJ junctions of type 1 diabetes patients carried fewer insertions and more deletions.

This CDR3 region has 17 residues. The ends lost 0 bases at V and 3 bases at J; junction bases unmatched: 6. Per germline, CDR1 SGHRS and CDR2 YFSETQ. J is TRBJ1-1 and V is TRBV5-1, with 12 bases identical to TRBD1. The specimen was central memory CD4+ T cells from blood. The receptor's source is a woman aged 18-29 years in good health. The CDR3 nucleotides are TGCGCCAGCAGCTTGGCCGGGACAGGGGGCTTTGACACTGAAGCTTTCTTT. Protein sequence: CASSLAGTGGFDTEAFF. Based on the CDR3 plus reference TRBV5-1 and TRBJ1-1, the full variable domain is KAGVTQTPRYLIKTRGQQVTLSCSPISGHRSVSWYQQTPGQGLQFLFEYFSETQRNKGNFPGRFSGRQFSNSRSEMNVSTLELGDSALYLCASSLAGTGGFDTEAFFGQGTRLTVV.